The T cell receptor (beta chain) described here comes from a study of regulatory and conventional T cells in RAG deficiency. On this clone itself: Its antigen is unknown.

This CDR3 has 15 residues. V gave up 0 bases and J gave up 0 bases, with 7 bases separating them. The germline V gene encodes CDR1 SGHNT and CDR2 YYREEE (reference sequence). Genomic DNA came from blood conventional CD4+ T cells gated CD25-low CD127-high. The method was immunoSEQ multiplex PCR; TCRdb's version includes in-frame clones alone and lacks a portion of them. The sample gives more than 40,000 clones, 85% to 90% of which show up once; 0.45% to 0.6% is in the top ten. Study-wide findings and caveats: Shannon entropy was markedly lower and Simpson indices higher in RAG-deficient patients than control T-cell subsets.

These data also formed part of another study, on regulatory T cells. That study reports: Amplification used 52 TRBV primers and 13 TRBJ primers.

The receptor's source is a human donor in good health. The sample consisted of CD4+ effector T cells sorted from blood. The V gene is TRBV5-4, the J gene TRBJ2-1; D gene ambiguous. CDR3 DNA: TGTGCCAGCAGCTTGGGTTTCGACTCCTACAATGAGCAGTTCTTC. As protein: CASSLGFDSYNEQFF.